This T cell receptor (beta chain) was sequenced in a study of OX40 agonist ivuxolimab in advanced cancers. Study information: Patients took ivuxolimab, an agonistic anti-OX40 (CD134) antibody. Partial response was recorded in three patients: one hepatocellular carcinoma and two cutaneous melanoma cases. General study results and limits: In a subset of nonresponders, normalized T-cell clonal expansion was also low. In CD8+ T cells, expanded clones were on average more numerous than in CD4+.

This clone was found once. Antigen unknown. The CDR3 has 12 amino acids. V lost 1 base and J 4 bases, leaving 4 bases between the germline ends. Germline CDR1 is SNHLY and CDR2 is FYNNEI. TCRdb's table, derived via immunoSEQ multiplex PCR, lists solely in-frame clones and lacks some. The data contain tens of thousands of clones, 80% to 85% of them singletons. The rearrangement joins TRBV2 to TRBJ1-1; no reliable D call. The sequencing here drew on CD4+ or CD8+ T cells sorted from blood, taken in a trial of the OX40 agonist ivuxolimab. The clonotype originates from an adult with an advanced solid tumor such as melanoma, head and neck, liver or kidney cancer. CDR3 protein: CASSEGVTEAFF. In nucleotides, the CDR3 is TGTGCCAGCAGTGAAGGAGTCACTGAAGCTTTCTTT.